A selection of T cell receptor beta chains follows, all from one sample in a study of T-cell memory formation after mild COVID-19. TCRdb redid the calling of the 5' RACE reads with MiXCR, one entry per CDR3 protein. The repertoire holds roughly 110,000 distinct CDR3 sequences, about 15% seen once, with 28% in the top ten. Sequencing was performed on PBMCs or a T cell subset sorted from them (not recorded which). The receptors originated from an adult woman who had mild COVID-19 (a few samples of this study predate the infection). Cell type and time point are not known. CDR3s include the opening cysteine and the closing phenylalanine or tryptophan. Each record gives: clone size, V gene, J gene, CDR3 protein. Clone size is shown for a subset of rows, as once, few, many or a class of expanded clone.

>-|TRBV10-3|TRBJ2-5
CAISGLEGGLETQYF
>-|TRBV28|TRBJ2-1
CASSPSGSYNEQFF
>-|TRBV19|TRBJ2-3
CASTPGLAGADTQYF
>few|TRBV24-1|TRBJ2-1
CATSDLGVDINEQFF
>-|TRBV11-3|TRBJ1-1
CASSSIGWDRGLEDTEAFF
>few|TRBV7-8|TRBJ1-1
CASSLDRIGADTEAFF
>-|TRBV6-6|TRBJ1-5
CASSYRIGTGEFGGQPQHF
>-|TRBV4-3|TRBJ1-2
CASSGIGGYGYTF
>few|TRBV29-1|TRBJ2-2
CSVLGAGELFF
>few|TRBV4-2|TRBJ2-1
CASSQAPSGEQFF
>-|TRBV4-3|TRBJ1-1
CASSQDRQITEAFF
>many|TRBV7-6|TRBJ2-5
CASSLAGGQETQYF
>few|TRBV7-9|TRBJ2-1
CASSSTTGTGNYNEQFF
>-|TRBV7-9|TRBJ2-5
CASSLGWGSGGREETQYF
>few|TRBV15|TRBJ2-1
CATSRDPGPSATNEQFF
>few|TRBV6-2/TRBV6-3|TRBJ2-1
CGTSGNNEQFF